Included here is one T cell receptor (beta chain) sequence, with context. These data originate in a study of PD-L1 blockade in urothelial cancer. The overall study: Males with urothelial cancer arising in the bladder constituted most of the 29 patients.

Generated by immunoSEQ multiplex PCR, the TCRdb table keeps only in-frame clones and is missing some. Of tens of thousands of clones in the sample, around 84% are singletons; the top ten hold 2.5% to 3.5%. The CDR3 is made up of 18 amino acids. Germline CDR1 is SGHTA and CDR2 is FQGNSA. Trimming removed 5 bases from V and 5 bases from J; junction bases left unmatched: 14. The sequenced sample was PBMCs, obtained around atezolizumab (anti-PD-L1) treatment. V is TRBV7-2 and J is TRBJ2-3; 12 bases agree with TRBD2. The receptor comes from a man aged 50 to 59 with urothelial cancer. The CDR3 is CASSPFPRSGLAGDTQYF. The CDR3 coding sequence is TGTGCCAGCAGCCCATTCCCAAGGTCGGGACTAGCGGGAGATACGCAGTATTTT. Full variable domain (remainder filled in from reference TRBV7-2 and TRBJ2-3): GAGVSQSPSNKVTEKGKDVELRCDPISGHTALYWYRQSLGQGLEFLIYFQGNSAPDKSGLPSDRFSAERTGGSVSTLTIQRTQQEDSAVYLCASSPFPRSGLAGDTQYFGPGTRLTVL.